These 23 T cell receptor beta chains originate from one sample sequenced in a study of T cell repertoires in cytomegalovirus infection. TCRdb reanalysed the reads using MiXCR and keeps one entry per CDR3 protein. The sample yields 700,000 to 850,000 distinct CDR3 sequences, about 30% seen once. These receptors have no identified antigens. The material was cultured CD8+ T cells from PBMCs, obtained from culture after CMV antigen stimulation. The origin of the receptors is a human donor in good health (CMV status not recorded). Some clones in this sample may be carry-over from other donors' samples.

Regarding this clonotype: Given a much more abundant clone one base away, this may be a read error. The chain recombines TRBV7-6 with TRBJ2-1; 12 bases map to TRBD2. CDR3 length equals 15 residues. In germline, CDR1 is SGHVS, CDR2 FNYEAQ. CDR3 amino acids: CVSSPASGGVYEQFF. The CDR3 nucleotides are TGTGTCAGCAGCCCAGCTAGCGGGGGGGTCTATGAGCAGTTCTTC.

This clonotype has just a few counts. The chain joins TRBV12-3 or TRBV12-4 to TRBJ1-2; D call uncertain. The CDR3 loop spans 15 amino acids. V gave up 9 bases and J gave up 1 base, with 18 bases separating them. In nucleotides, the CDR3 is TGTGCCAGTCCCAATGAAGGCGGTAGTAACTATGGCTACACCTTC. Translation gives CASPNEGGSNYGYTF.

The rearrangement uses TRBV24-1 and TRBJ2-1; D not resolved. Germline V lookup: CDR1 KGHDR, CDR2 SFDVKD. Deletions cut 5 bases from V and 3 bases from J, with 10 bases between. The CDR3 is made up of 14 amino acids. DNA of the CDR3: TGTGCCACCAGTGTAGGGCCCCTCTACAATGAGCAGTTCTTC. Protein product: CATSVGPLYNEQFF.

This clonotype appeared a single time. The chain employs TRBV7-9 and TRBJ2-1; D is perhaps TRBD2 (5 bases). Germline CDR1 is SEHNR and CDR2 is FQNEAQ (reference sequence). The CDR3 is made up of 14 amino acids. V lost 5 bases and J lost 5, with 13 bases in between. In nucleotides, the CDR3 is TGTGCCAGCAGCCTTAACATCGGGGACAATGAGCAGTTCTTC. Its translation is CASSLNIGDNEQFF.

The rearrangement uses TRBV4-3 and TRBJ1-2; TRBD1 aligns across 7 bases. The CDR3 loop spans 15 amino acids. V lost 3 bases, J lost 3 bases, and 7 bases stayed unmatched. The germline gives CDR1 LGHNA, CDR2 YSLEER. As DNA, the CDR3 is TGCGCCAGCAGCCACCCAGAGGGACAGCACTATGGCTACACCTTC. As protein: CASSHPEGQHYGYTF.

This clonotype has just a few counts. This chain joins TRBV27 and TRBJ2-3, with 16 bases lining up with TRBD2. CDR3 length: 19 amino acids. Trimming took 5 bases from V and 0 from J; bases not matched to a gene: 8. The germline V gene encodes CDR1 MNHEY and CDR2 SMNVEV (reference sequence). CDR3 sequence: CASSPPGLAGGVSTDTQYF. The DNA for the CDR3 is TGTGCCAGCAGTCCCCCGGGACTAGCGGGGGGGGTTAGCACAGATACGCAGTATTTT.

This chain joins TRBV7-3 and TRBJ1-2; 8 bases match TRBD1. The germline V gene has CDR1 SGHTA and CDR2 FQGTGA. The CDR3 consists of 15 residues. Trimming removed 5 bases from V and 6 bases from J; junction bases left unmatched: 11. The CDR3 sequence is CASSPNGQGYHGYTF. The CDR3 DNA is TGTGCCAGCAGCCCAAACGGACAGGGATACCATGGCTACACCTTC.

V usage is TRBV19 and J usage is TRBJ1-1; the D gene is possibly TRBD1 (6 bases). Trimming took off 0 bases at V and 2 bases at J, with 13 bases between the two ends. The germline CDR1 and CDR2 sequences are LNHDA and SQIVND (reference sequence). The CDR3 covers 16 residues. The CDR3 coding sequence is TGTGCCAGTAGTATAGAGGAGGGGGACTCCAACACTGAAGCTTTCTTT. Protein: CASSIEEGDSNTEAFF.

The V call is TRBV12-3 or TRBV12-4, the J call TRBJ2-1; D is unclear. This CDR3 is 16 amino acids long. Deletions cut 1 base from V and 0 bases from J, with 10 bases between. CDR3 DNA sequence: TGTGCCAGCAGTTTAGAGCGATTGAGCTCCTACAATGAGCAGTTCTTC. Translating it yields CASSLERLSSYNEQFF.

The chain is built from TRBV11-1 and TRBJ1-1, with TRBD1 as a possible D gene (6 bases). The V end lost 8 bases, the J end lost 1 base, and 11 bases lay between the germline ends. CDR3 size: 13 residues. Germline values: CDR1 SGHAT, CDR2 FQDESV (reference sequence). The DNA of the CDR3 is TGTGCCAGCTGCAGGGGCCAGAACACTGAAGCTTTCTTT. Residues: CASCRGQNTEAFF.

DNA for the CDR3: TGTGCCAGCAGCGCCGACAGGAAGGGGGAAGCTTTCTTT. As protein: CASSADRKGEAFF. This sequence joins TRBV7-9 and TRBJ1-1, with TRBD1 as a possible D gene (6 bases). Deletions cut 5 bases from V and 8 bases from J, with 15 bases between. Germline CDR1 SEHNR, CDR2 FQNEAQ (reference sequence). This CDR3 region has 13 residues.

This clonotype has a count of ten or more. This chain connects TRBV7-2 to TRBJ2-7; unclear D gene. The germline V gene encodes CDR1 SGHTA and CDR2 FQGNSA. CDR3 length: 13 residues. With 4 bases removed from V and 0 bases from J, the gap between germline ends came to 7 bases. CDR3 nucleotides: TGTGCCAGCAGCTATCACAACTCCTACGAGCAGTACTTC. This translates into CASSYHNSYEQYF.

The chain recombines TRBV13 with TRBJ2-7; tentative D call: TRBD1 (6 bases). Germline V gene sequence: CDR1 PRHDT, CDR2 FYEKMQ (reference sequence). The CDR3 has 17 residues. The V end lost 0 bases, the J end lost 1 base, and 16 bases lay between the germline ends. CDR3 DNA: TGTGCCAGCAGCTTAGGCCAGGCGGCAGGGGAATCCTACGAGCAGTACTTC. This gives the protein CASSLGQAAGESYEQYF.

This sequence joins TRBV24-1 and TRBJ2-3; D unclear. Germline CDR1 KGHDR, CDR2 SFDVKD. The V end was cut by 3 bases, the J end by 7 bases, with 7 bases between. This CDR3 has 12 residues. The CDR3 coding sequence is TGTGCCACCAGTGATGGGCCCAATACGCAGTATTTT. It is translated as CATSDGPNTQYF.

Turning to this clonotype: A much larger clone lies a single base off, so this may be a read error. The chain employs TRBV7-4 and TRBJ2-7; 10 bases agree with TRBD1. The CDR3 consists of 16 residues. Germline V CDR1 and CDR2: SGHVT, SQSDAQ. The CDR3 sequence is CVSSTPGTGEPYEQYF. The CDR3 nucleotides are TGTGTCAGCAGCACGCCCGGGACAGGGGAACCCTACGAGCAGTACTTC.

This clonotype was observed a handful of times. V gene TRBV7-6 combines with J gene TRBJ2-1; D call uncertain. The V and J ends lost 2 bases and 4 bases respectively, with 12 bases between them. This CDR3 region has 15 residues. From germline, CDR1 is SGHVS and CDR2 FNYEAQ. This chain's CDR3 is CASSLLGKRYNEQFF. CDR3 coding DNA: TGTGCCAGCAGCTTATTGGGGAAGAGGTACAATGAGCAGTTCTTC.

The chain links TRBV24-1 to TRBJ2-3; D is unclear. V was cut by 0 bases and J by 6 bases, with 12 bases left in between. From germline, CDR1 is KGHDR and CDR2 SFDVKD. This CDR3 region has 15 residues. The CDR3 loop is CATSDLPAAVDTQYF. CDR3 DNA sequence: TGTGCCACCAGTGATTTGCCCGCTGCGGTGGATACGCAGTATTTT.

In this sample, this clonotype turned up a few times. The chain uses TRBV19 and TRBJ2-3; maybe TRBD1 (5 bases). With 5 bases removed from V and 4 bases from J, the gap between germline ends came to 16 bases. CDR3 length: 15 amino acids. Germline V CDR1 and CDR2: LNHDA, SQIVND (reference sequence). This chain's CDR3 is CASSPNRQYADTQYF. The CDR3 DNA is TGTGCCAGTAGTCCCAATCGACAGTACGCAGATACGCAGTATTTT.

The chain employs TRBV29-1 and TRBJ2-5, with TRBD1 matching 11 bases. Germline assignment: CDR1 SQVTM and CDR2 ANQGSEA. V was clipped by 6 bases and J by 2 bases; unmatched bases: 8. The CDR3 runs to 15 residues. The DNA of the CDR3 is TGCAGCGTCCCGGACAGGGGGCACGGGCAAGAGACCCAGTACTTC. It codes for CSVPDRGHGQETQYF. The whole variable domain, filled in from reference TRBV29-1 and TRBJ2-5, reads SAVISQKPSRDICQRGTSLTIQCQVDSQVTMMFWYRQQPGQSLTLIATANQGSEATYESGFVIDKFPISRPNLTFSTLTVSNMSPEDSSIYLCSVPDRGHGQETQYFGPGTRLLVL.

This clonotype showed up just a few times. The V and J genes are TRBV7-6 and TRBJ1-2, with 8 nucleotides matching TRBD1. Unmatched junction bases numbered 12, after V lost 5 bases and J lost 7 bases. This CDR3 comprises 15 residues. CDR1 and CDR2 from the germline V gene are SGHVS and FNYEAQ. Here the CDR3 reads CASSHPGQAIGGYTF. The CDR3 DNA reads TGTGCCAGCAGCCATCCGGGACAGGCTATTGGTGGCTACACCTTC. The whole variable domain, remainder taken from reference TRBV7-6 and TRBJ1-2, is GAGVSQSPRYKVTKRGQDVALRCDPISGHVSLYWYRQALGQGPEFLTYFNYEAQQDKSGLPNDRFSAERPEGSISTLTIQRTEQRDSAMYRCASSHPGQAIGGYTFGSGTRLTVV.

The V call is TRBV5-1, the J call TRBJ2-5; D call uncertain. The germline gives CDR1 SGHRS, CDR2 YFSETQ. The CDR3 has 14 residues. V was shortened by 2 bases and J by 1 base, with 9 bases between the two germline ends. The DNA for the CDR3 is TGCGCCAGCAGCTTTCTAACAGCCCAAGAGACCCAGTACTTC. This encodes CASSFLTAQETQYF.

The chain is built from TRBV27 and TRBJ2-1; D might be TRBD2 (5 bases). Germline values: CDR1 MNHEY, CDR2 SMNVEV (reference sequence). The V end lost 2 bases, the J end lost 6 bases, and 14 bases lay between the germline ends. The CDR3 totals 15 residues. CDR3 in DNA: TGTGCCAGCAGTTTAGTGAAAATTCGGGGCAATGAGCAGTTCTTC. Amino acid sequence: CASSLVKIRGNEQFF.

This chain joins TRBV7-9 and TRBJ1-1, with 9 bases matching TRBD1. The CDR3 extends over 16 amino acids. With 6 bases clipped from V and 3 bases from J, the junction kept 11 bases outside the gene matches. The germline CDR1 and CDR2 sequences are SEHNR and FQNEAQ (reference sequence). The CDR3 DNA sequence: TGTGCCAGCAGTCGTTTACAGGGGGCGCGGGACACTGAAGCTTTCTTT. This gives the protein CASSRLQGARDTEAFF.